The entry that follows covers one T cell receptor (beta chain) sequence. Its antigen is still unknown. This sample is part of a study of T-cell memory formation after mild COVID-19. About the research overall: In these data, TCR clusters were largely donor specific. Study-wide findings and caveats: Clones that contracted from day 15 to 85 had balanced CD4/CD8; later expanders were CD4+ biased.

Losses at the gene ends were 2 bases for V and 1 base for J; bases not matched to a gene: 4. CDR1 is MNHEY and CDR2 is SVGEGT in the germline V gene. The CDR3 sequence is 16 residues long. In TCRdb, the 5' RACE reads were re-called with MiXCR into one record per CDR3 protein. The table shows roughly 70,000 distinct CDR3 sequences, with roughly 17% occurring only once. The sequenced sample consisted of PBMCs or a T cell subset sorted from them (not recorded which). This rearrangement joins TRBV6-2 or TRBV6-3 to TRBJ2-1, with TRBD2 matching over 8 bases. This TCR derives from an adult woman who had mild COVID-19 (a few samples of this study predate the infection). Cell type and time point are not known. The DNA for the CDR3 is TGTGCCAGCAGTTACAGGGCTAGCGGGTCCTACAATGAGCAGTTCTTC. Amino acids: CASSYRASGSYNEQFF.